The T cell receptor (beta chain) under discussion was sequenced for a study of liver allograft versus peripheral blood T cells. Whole-study context: Repertoires of T cell receptors in transplanted livers were compared with recipients' peripheral blood repertoires.

TCRdb ran MiXCR on the reads and lists one entry per CDR3 protein. The sample includes 8,000 to 10,000 distinct CDR3 sequences, roughly 20% of them seen just once. Trimming at V came to 4 bases and at J to 6 bases, leaving 8 bases not matched to a gene. The CDR3 runs to 14 residues. The germline V gene encodes CDR1 KGHSH and CDR2 LQKENI. Sample share makes this clonotype medium-sized. The receptor's source is a human patient who had a liver transplant. Some T cells may trace back to the graft donor. This chain connects TRBV18 to TRBJ2-7; 8 bases are a match to TRBD1. DNA of the CDR3: TGTGCCAGCTCACGCTCCGGGACAGGTCTCGAGCAGTACTTC. Residues: CASSRSGTGLEQYF.